This entry lists 20 T cell receptor beta chains sequenced from one sample in a study of glioma-infiltrating T cells. TCR alpha and beta CDR3 regions were amplified from RNA using iRepertoire nested multiplex PCR. TCRdb reprocessed the multiplex PCR reads via MiXCR and lists one record per CDR3 protein. The sample has 95,000 to 110,000 distinct CDR3 sequences, around 29% seen once. Sample: glioma tissue, nonneoplastic brain tissue, or PBMCs (not recorded which). The receptors stem from a human donor with low-grade glioma or glioblastoma, undergoing nonglioma brain surgery, or in good health (not recorded which).

This clonotype was recorded a few times. Germline is not matched at one junction end, which may reflect a read error. This rearrangement joins TRBV20-1 to TRBJ2-7; 8 bases are shared with TRBD2. Germline lookup yields CDR1 DFQATT and CDR2 SNEGSKA (reference sequence). The CDR3 contains 14 residues. The CDR3 nucleotides read TGCAGTGCTGGAGACTCGGGGGGGCGCTACGAGCAGTACTTC. It is translated as CSAGDSGGRYEQYF.

V and J are TRBV12-3 or TRBV12-4 and TRBJ2-3; D might be TRBD1 (6 bases). Trimming cost V 6 bases and J 1 base, with 14 bases left between them. There are 15 residues in the CDR3. This chain's CDR3 is CASSHLRTGTDTQYF. CDR3 nucleotides: TGTGCCAGCAGCCACCTTCGGACAGGCACAGATACGCAGTATTTT.

On this clonotype itself: Just one base apart from a much larger clone, this may be a read error. The chain recombines TRBV20-1 with TRBJ2-3, with TRBD2 matching 7 bases. The germline V gene has CDR1 DFQATT and CDR2 SNEGSKA (reference sequence). The CDR3 has 12 amino acids. V dropped 5 bases and J dropped 5; count of bases not matched to a gene: 4. In DNA, the CDR3 is TGCAGTGCTGTCCGGGGGGAAGATACGCAGTATTTT. Its protein product is CSAVRGEDTQYF.

This clonotype was seen just once. With a much larger clone just one base away, this may be a read error. The chain joins TRBV20-1 to TRBJ1-2; tentatively, D is TRBD1 (6 bases). This CDR3 is 13 amino acids long. Germline CDR1 reads DFQATT; CDR2 reads SNEGSKA (reference sequence). The CDR3 sequence is CSALERGGYCYTF. As DNA, the CDR3 is TGCAGTGCTCTGGAACGGGGGGGCTATTGCTACACCTTC.

This clonotype was seen at least ten times. This chain uses TRBV5-1 with TRBJ1-5, with 10 bases lining up with TRBD1. The CDR3 consists of 14 residues. CDR1 and CDR2 from the germline V gene are SGHRS and YFSETQ. V trimming: 4 bases; J trimming: 5 bases; junction bases outside the gene matches: 3. The CDR3 bases are TGCGCCAGCAGCCCAGGGACAGGGGATCAGCCCCAGCATTTT. Protein product: CASSPGTGDQPQHF.

This clonotype has more than one count but fewer than ten. The rearrangement joins TRBV30 to TRBJ1-5; maybe TRBD1 (5 bases). This CDR3 contains 13 residues. Trimming took 5 bases from V and 2 from J, leaving 10 bases between them. Per germline, CDR1 GTSNPN and CDR2 SVGIG (reference sequence). The CDR3 region has the DNA TGTGCCTGGGGAACAGGCGGCAATCAGCCCCAGCATTTT. This codes for CAWGTGGNQPQHF.

The V and J genes are TRBV18 and TRBJ1-3; no clear D. CDR3 length: 15 amino acids. The V end was cut by 2 bases, the J end by 0 bases, with 8 bases between. Germline values: CDR1 KGHSH, CDR2 LQKENI. CDR3 sequence (DNA): TGTGCCAGCTCACCAGACGCATACTCTGGAAACACCATATATTTT. Protein: CASSPDAYSGNTIYF.

The table lists this clonotype with many counts. The chain couples TRBV18 to TRBJ2-3, with D hard to call. CDR3 length equals 15 residues. In germline, CDR1 is KGHSH, CDR2 LQKENI. Deletions cut 3 bases from V and 0 bases from J, with 10 bases between. CDR3 coding DNA: TGTGCCAGCTCACCCCAAGCCACTAGCACAGATACGCAGTATTTT. This translates into CASSPQATSTDTQYF.

This clonotype occurred a few times. The chain combines TRBV2 with TRBJ2-1; 7 nucleotides line up with TRBD1. Unmatched junction bases numbered 4, after V lost 4 bases and J lost 4 bases. The CDR3 is made up of 14 amino acids. Germline CDR1 and CDR2: SNHLY and FYNNEI. The CDR3 DNA sequence: TGTGCCAGCAGTGGAGACAGGGCTTACAATGAGCAGTTCTTC. Translating it yields CASSGDRAYNEQFF. The whole variable domain, remainder taken from reference TRBV2 and TRBJ2-1, is EPEVTQTPSHQVTQMGQEVILRCVPISNHLYFYWYRQILGQKVEFLVSFYNNEISEKSEIFDDQFSVERPDGSNFTLKIRSTKLEDSAMYFCASSGDRAYNEQFFGPGTRLTVL.

This clonotype was seen a handful of times. The V gene is TRBV2, the J gene TRBJ1-1, with 7 bases fitting TRBD1. There are 13 residues in the CDR3. From germline, CDR1 is SNHLY and CDR2 FYNNEI. Losses at the gene ends were 6 bases for V and 1 base for J; bases not matched to a gene: 2. DNA of the CDR3: TGTGCCAGCAGGGGACAGAGGAACACTGAAGCTTTCTTT. Its translation: CASRGQRNTEAFF.

This sequence joins TRBV7-9 and TRBJ1-3, with a weak D call TRBD1 (5 bases). Germline lookup yields CDR1 SEHNR and CDR2 FQNEAQ (reference sequence). Deletions cut 3 bases from V and 1 base from J, with 7 bases between. The CDR3 is made up of 14 amino acids. CDR3 DNA sequence: TGTGCCAGCAGCTTGGGGCTATCTGGAAACACCATATATTTT. Translating it yields CASSLGLSGNTIYF.

Worth noting for this clonotype: At one end, the junction sequence differs from germline, possibly due to a read error. This sequence joins TRBV20-1 and TRBJ1-1; a possible D gene is TRBD1 (6 bases). Germline CDR1 and CDR2: DFQATT and SNEGSKA (reference sequence). There are 12 residues in the CDR3. The CDR3 DNA reads as TGCAGATTCTGCAGGGGTCCCACTGAAGCTATCTTT. It codes for CRFCRGPTEAIF.

The chain employs TRBV2 and TRBJ2-7; D perhaps matches TRBD2 (6 bases). The CDR3 is made up of 14 amino acids. CDR1 is SNHLY and CDR2 is FYNNEI in the germline V gene. V was trimmed by 3 bases and J by 2 bases, leaving 11 bases between them. The CDR3 DNA is TGTGCCAGCAGTGAGGGCGGGGACGCCTACGAGCAGTACTTC. This encodes CASSEGGDAYEQYF.

The chain recombines TRBV7-2 with TRBJ1-5; D perhaps matches TRBD1 (5 bases). V was cut by 1 base and J by 4 bases, with 14 bases left in between. Germline values: CDR1 SGHTA, CDR2 FQGNSA. This CDR3 has 16 amino acids. The CDR3 DNA reads as TGTGCCAGCAGCTTAGTGAGACACAAGGGGAATCAGCCCCAGCATTTT. It codes for CASSLVRHKGNQPQHF. Full variable domain (rest looked up from reference TRBV7-2 and TRBJ1-5): GAGVSQSPSNKVTEKGKDVELRCDPISGHTALYWYRQSLGQGLEFLIYFQGNSAPDKSGLPSDRFSAERTGGSVSTLTIQRTQQEDSAVYLCASSLVRHKGNQPQHFGDGTRLSIL.

This clonotype was detected many times. The chain carries TRBV27 and TRBJ2-5, with 7 bases aligning to TRBD2. The CDR3 extends over 16 amino acids. Germline CDR1 is MNHEY and CDR2 is SMNVEV (reference sequence). J was trimmed by 6 bases and V by 0 bases; bases with no gene match: 10. The CDR3: CASSLSSGTPGKTQYF. Written as DNA, the CDR3 is TGTGCCAGCAGTTTATCAAGCGGGACCCCGGGGAAGACCCAGTACTTC.

A remark on this clonotype: The junction does not match germline at one end; this may be a read error. J is TRBJ1-5 and V is TRBV30; 7 bases line up with TRBD1. This CDR3 contains 17 residues. Looked up from germline, CDR1 is GTSNPN and CDR2 is SVGIG (reference sequence). The DNA for the CDR3 is TGTTCCTGGAGCGCCCGTCTCGGGACAGATAGCAATCAGCCCCAGCATTTT. This translates into CSWSARLGTDSNQPQHF.

This clonotype showed up many times. The chain couples TRBV6-1 to TRBJ2-3; D not resolved. Germline CDR1 is MNHNS and CDR2 is SASEGT. Trimming removed 4 bases at V and 0 bases at J, with 5 bases between. The CDR3 is made up of 13 amino acids. CDR3 loop: CASSGGSTDTQYF. CDR3 DNA: TGTGCCAGCAGTGGGGGTAGCACAGATACGCAGTATTTT.

This clonotype was counted many times. This CDR3 is CASSLYRDTQETQYF. The DNA of the CDR3 is TGTGCCAGCAGTTTATATCGGGATACTCAAGAGACCCAGTACTTC. The rearrangement joins TRBV6-1 to TRBJ2-5; TRBD2 is a possible D gene (5 bases). The length of the CDR3 is 15 residues. Germline CDR1 is MNHNS and CDR2 is SASEGT. V lost 5 bases and J 2 bases, leaving 15 bases between the germline ends.

As regards this clonotype: A much larger clone sits a single nucleotide away, making a read error possible. V usage is TRBV12-3 or TRBV12-4 and J usage is TRBJ1-5, with D uncertain. The CDR3 has 13 amino acids. V lost 6 bases and J 11 bases, leaving 17 bases between the germline ends. The CDR3 loop reads CASSPLRSQTQHF. CDR3 DNA sequence: TGTGCCAGCAGCCCTCTGCGGTCCCAGACCCAGCATTTT.

This clonotype was counted a few times. The chain has TRBV19 and TRBJ2-1, with 7 positions matching TRBD2. This CDR3 is built from 14 residues. V lost 0 bases to trimming and J lost 8 bases; unmatched junction nucleotides: 4. Germline CDR1 LNHDA, CDR2 SQIVND (reference sequence). DNA of the CDR3: TGTGCCAGTAGTATAGATATAGCGGGCTATGAGCAGTTCTTC. Encoded protein: CASSIDIAGYEQFF. The entire variable domain, with the rest obtained from reference TRBV19 and TRBJ2-1, is as follows: DGGITQSPKYLFRKEGQNVTLSCEQNLNHDAMYWYRQDPGQGLRLIYYSQIVNDFQKGDIAEGYSVSREKKESFPLTVTSAQKNPTAFYLCASSIDIAGYEQFFGPGTRLTVL.